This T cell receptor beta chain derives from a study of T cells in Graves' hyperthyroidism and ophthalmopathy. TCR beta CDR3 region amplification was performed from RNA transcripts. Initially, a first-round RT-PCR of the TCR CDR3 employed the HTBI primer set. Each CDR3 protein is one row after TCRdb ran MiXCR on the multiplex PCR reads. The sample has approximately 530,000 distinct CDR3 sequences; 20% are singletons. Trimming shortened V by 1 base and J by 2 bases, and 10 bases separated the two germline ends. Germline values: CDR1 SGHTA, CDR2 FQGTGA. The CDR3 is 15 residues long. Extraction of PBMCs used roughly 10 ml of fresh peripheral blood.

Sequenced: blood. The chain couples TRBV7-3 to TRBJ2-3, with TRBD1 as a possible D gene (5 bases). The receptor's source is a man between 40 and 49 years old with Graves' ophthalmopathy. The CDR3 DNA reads TGTGCCAGCAGCTTAAGGGGCTTACTCACAGATACGCAGTATTTT. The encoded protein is CASSLRGLLTDTQYF.